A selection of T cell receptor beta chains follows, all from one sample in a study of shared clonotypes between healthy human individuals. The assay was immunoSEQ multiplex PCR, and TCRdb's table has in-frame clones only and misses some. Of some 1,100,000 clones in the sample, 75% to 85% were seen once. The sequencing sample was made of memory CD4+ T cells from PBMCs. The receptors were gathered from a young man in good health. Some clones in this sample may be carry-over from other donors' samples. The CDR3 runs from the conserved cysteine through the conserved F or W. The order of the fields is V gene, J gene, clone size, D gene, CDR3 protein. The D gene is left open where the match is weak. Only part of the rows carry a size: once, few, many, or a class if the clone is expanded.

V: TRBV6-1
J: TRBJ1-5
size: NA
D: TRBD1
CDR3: CASSNTGGNQPQHF

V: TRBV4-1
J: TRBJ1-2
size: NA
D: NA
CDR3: CASSQVGGRRNYGYTF

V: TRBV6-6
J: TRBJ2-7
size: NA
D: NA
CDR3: CASSYRAGVPEQYF

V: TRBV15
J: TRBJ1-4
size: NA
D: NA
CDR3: CATSSGLSNEKLFF

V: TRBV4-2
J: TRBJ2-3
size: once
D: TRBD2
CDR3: CASSRGLAETDTQYF

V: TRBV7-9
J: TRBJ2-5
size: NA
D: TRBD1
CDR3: CASSLQQGAETQYF

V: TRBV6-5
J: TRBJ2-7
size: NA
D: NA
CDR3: CASSYSNRGSYEQYF

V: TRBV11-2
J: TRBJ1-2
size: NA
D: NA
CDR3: CASSLRRDYGYTF

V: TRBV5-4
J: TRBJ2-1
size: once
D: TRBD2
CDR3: CASSLAGGRDLNEQFF

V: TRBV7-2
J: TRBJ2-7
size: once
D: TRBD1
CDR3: CASSVTGTETYEQYF

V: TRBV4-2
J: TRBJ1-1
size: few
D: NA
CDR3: CASSPTSRAMNTEAFF

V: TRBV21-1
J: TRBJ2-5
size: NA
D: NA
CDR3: CASIEIVQETQYF

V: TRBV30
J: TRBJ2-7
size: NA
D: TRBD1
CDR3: CAWGQGLPPSSYEQYF

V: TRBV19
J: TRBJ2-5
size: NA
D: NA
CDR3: CASTRYYRAQETQYF

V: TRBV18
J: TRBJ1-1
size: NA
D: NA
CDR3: CASSPLGEIYMNTEAFF

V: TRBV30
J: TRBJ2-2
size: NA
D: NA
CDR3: CAWRTRAGELFF

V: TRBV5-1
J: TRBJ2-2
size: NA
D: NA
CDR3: CASSFNLGPGTGELFF